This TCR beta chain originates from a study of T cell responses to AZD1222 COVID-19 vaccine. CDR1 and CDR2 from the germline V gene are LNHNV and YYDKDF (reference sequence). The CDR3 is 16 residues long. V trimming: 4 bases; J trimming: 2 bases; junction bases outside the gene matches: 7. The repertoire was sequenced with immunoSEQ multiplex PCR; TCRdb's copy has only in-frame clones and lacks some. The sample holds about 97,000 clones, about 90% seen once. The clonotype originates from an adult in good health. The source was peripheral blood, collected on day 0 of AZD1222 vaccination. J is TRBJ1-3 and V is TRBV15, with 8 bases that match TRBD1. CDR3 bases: TGTGCCACCAGCATAGTCAGGGGGCCAGCTGGAAACACCATATATTTT. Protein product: CATSIVRGPAGNTIYF.